Here is one TCR beta chain with its context. The CDR3 loop spans 14 amino acids. Germline V gives CDR1 LGHDT, CDR2 YNNKEL (reference sequence). The ends were cut back, 0 bases at V and 5 bases at J, with 10 bases in the middle. The sample comes from a study of blood T cell repertoires in COVID-19. Profiled with immunoSEQ multiplex PCR; TCRdb holds only in-frame clones, not every one. The sample contains 150,000 to 200,000 clones, approximately 88% of which appear only once. This clonotype originated in a woman under 30 who had recovered from COVID-19. The V and J genes are TRBV3-1 (or the pseudogene TRBV3-2) and TRBJ2-5; D might be TRBD2 (5 bases). The sample taken for sequencing was PBMCs or T cells enriched from blood (not recorded which). CDR3 in DNA: TGTGCCAGCAGCCAAGATTTGAGGGCTGAGACCCAGTACTTC. Translating it yields CASSQDLRAETQYF.